What follows are 30 T cell receptor beta chains derived from one specimen sequenced in a study of T cells in Graves' hyperthyroidism and ophthalmopathy. RNA transcripts yielded amplified TCR beta CDR3 regions. First-round RT-PCR targeting the TCR CDR3 was performed with the HTBI primer set. MiXCR, run by TCRdb on the multiplex PCR reads, gives a single entry per CDR3 protein. Of about 410,000 distinct CDR3 sequences listed, 13% to 15% are singletons. Sequencing was carried out using blood. The receptors derive from a woman aged 25 to 39 with Graves' ophthalmopathy.

This clonotype was seen ten or more times. J is TRBJ2-1 and V is TRBV20-1, with TRBD2 identical over 8 bases. Germline loops: CDR1 DFQATT, CDR2 SNEGSKA (reference sequence). CDR3 length equals 17 residues. V shed 2 bases and J 6 bases; nucleotides not matched to a gene: 15. The CDR3 DNA reads as TGCAGTGCTAGATACAGCGGGGGCCTCGGGGCACGCAATGAGCAGTTCTTC. Its protein product is CSARYSGGLGARNEQFF.

The chain recombines TRBV27 with TRBJ1-2; no definite D call. V was clipped by 5 bases and J by 1 base, with 5 bases between them. Germline CDR1 is MNHEY and CDR2 is SMNVEV (reference sequence). CDR3 length equals 12 residues. The CDR3 loop reads CASSGVNYGYTF. The CDR3 DNA reads as TGTGCCAGCAGTGGGGTTAACTATGGCTACACCTTC.

Many counts were recorded for this clonotype. The J gene is TRBJ2-5, the V gene TRBV2, with D possibly matching TRBD2 (6 bases). V shed 4 bases and J shed 1 base, with 16 bases lying between them. CDR3 length: 16 amino acids. Germline values: CDR1 SNHLY, CDR2 FYNNEI. CDR3 sequence: CASSGRYGGSQETQYF. The CDR3 DNA sequence: TGTGCCAGCAGTGGACGGTACGGGGGATCCCAAGAGACCCAGTACTTC.

There are many counts of this clonotype. The chain combines TRBV11-1 with TRBJ2-7; 7 positions agree with TRBD1. This CDR3 is 15 amino acids long. Germline V gene lookup returns CDR1 SGHAT and CDR2 FQDESV (reference sequence). V trimming: 4 bases; J trimming: 8 bases; junction bases outside the gene matches: 14. The DNA of the CDR3 is TGTGCCAGCAGCTCCTCCGGGACAGATACTACGAAGCAGTACTTC. Its translation is CASSSSGTDTTKQYF.

This clonotype occurred a few times. V and J are TRBV6-1 and TRBJ1-6; D might be TRBD1 (6 bases). From germline, CDR1 is MNHNS and CDR2 SASEGT. V lost 5 bases and J 0 bases, leaving 14 bases between the germline ends. The CDR3 runs 17 residues. The CDR3 sequence is CASSRRGLSSYNSPLHF. For the CDR3, the DNA is TGTGCCAGCAGTAGAAGGGGGTTGAGCTCCTATAATTCACCCCTCCACTTT.

Turning to this clonotype: One base away lies a much larger clone, so this may be a sequencing read error. The J gene is TRBJ2-1, the V gene TRBV6-1, with D hard to call. The germline V gene encodes CDR1 MNHNS and CDR2 SASEGT. The V end lost 6 bases, the J end lost 9 bases, and 12 bases lay between the germline ends. The CDR3 runs to 12 residues. The CDR3 DNA reads TGTGCCAGCAGCTCCATAAAAAGTGAGCAGTTCTTC. Its translation: CASSSIKSEQFF.

This clonotype was counted many times. The chain recombines TRBV30 with TRBJ2-5; 7 bases agree with TRBD2. There are 13 residues in the CDR3. Germline V gene lookup returns CDR1 GTSNPN and CDR2 SVGIG (reference sequence). The ends lost 0 bases at V and 4 bases at J; junction bases unmatched: 2. The CDR3 sequence: CAWSVGGVETQYF. The CDR3 DNA sequence: TGTGCCTGGAGTGTGGGAGGGGTAGAGACCCAGTACTTC.

At least ten counts were recorded for this clonotype. The CDR3 sequence is CASSSTGEAWDSPLHF. CDR3 nucleotides: TGTGCCAGCAGTTCGACAGGGGAGGCTTGGGATTCACCCCTCCACTTT. This rearrangement joins TRBV27 to TRBJ1-6, with 8 bases fitting TRBD1. The germline CDR1 and CDR2 sequences are MNHEY and SMNVEV (reference sequence). This CDR3 contains 16 residues. The ends lost 4 bases at V and 8 bases at J; junction bases unmatched: 10.

The sample holds many counts of this clonotype. This chain uses TRBV7-3 with TRBJ1-2; tentative D call: TRBD1 (5 bases). V was trimmed by 3 bases and J by 6 bases, leaving 11 bases between them. CDR3 length: 13 amino acids. CDR1 is SGHTA, CDR2 FQGTGA, per germline. The CDR3 region is CASSFGGADGYTF. Here the CDR3 DNA reads TGTGCCAGCAGCTTTGGGGGAGCTGATGGCTACACCTTC.

The table lists this clonotype with a few counts. CDR3 amino acids: CASSRIAGESETQYF. CDR3 in DNA: TGCGCCAGCAGCCGAATAGCGGGGGAGTCGGAGACCCAGTACTTC. This chain uses TRBV4-1 with TRBJ2-5; 9 bases align to TRBD2. The CDR3 has 15 amino acids. Germline V gene sequence: CDR1 MGHRA, CDR2 YSYEKL. V shed 4 bases, J shed 5 bases, and the junction held 8 bases outside the gene matches.

This clonotype has a count of ten or more. The chain uses TRBV10-3 and TRBJ2-1, with 8 bases lining up with TRBD1. The CDR3 runs to 16 residues. V was clipped by 6 bases and J by 0 bases; unmatched bases: 7. Germline CDR1 and CDR2: ENHRY and SYGVKD. CDR3 DNA sequence: TGTGCCATCAGCTCTCGAACAGGGGGCTCCTACAATGAGCAGTTCTTC. Its translation: CAISSRTGGSYNEQFF.

This clonotype was seen repeatedly, ten times or more. V usage is TRBV28 and J usage is TRBJ1-5, with D unclear. Trimming removed 5 bases at V and 5 bases at J, with 4 bases between. This CDR3 has 11 residues. Germline CDR1 is MDHEN and CDR2 is SYDVKM. CDR3 protein: CASSRDQPQHF. DNA for the CDR3: TGTGCCAGCAGTAGGGATCAGCCCCAGCATTTT.

This chain joins TRBV28 and TRBJ2-5, with D possibly being TRBD2 (6 bases). This CDR3 has 15 amino acids. Germline lookup yields CDR1 MDHEN and CDR2 SYDVKM. The ends were cut back, 7 bases at V and 0 bases at J, with 15 bases in the middle. This CDR3 reads CASTSGGRYQETQYF. In DNA form, the CDR3 reads TGTGCCAGCACCTCCGGGGGACGCTACCAAGAGACCCAGTACTTC.

This clonotype was seen many times. This chain links TRBV7-9 with TRBJ2-3; D is unresolved. Deletions cut 5 bases from V and 0 bases from J, with 12 bases between. The CDR3 contains 15 residues. Germline CDR1 reads SEHNR; CDR2 reads FQNEAQ (reference sequence). The CDR3 protein is CASSPGDYSTDTQYF. DNA for the CDR3: TGTGCCAGCAGCCCTGGGGATTACAGCACAGATACGCAGTATTTT.

V gene TRBV28 combines with J gene TRBJ1-2; D remains unclear. The CDR3 is 12 residues long. V was clipped by 5 bases and J by 7 bases, with 11 bases between them. The germline V gene has CDR1 MDHEN and CDR2 SYDVKM. CDR3 DNA: TGTGCCAGCAGTCTCCCGGGCCGTGGCTACACCTTC. It encodes CASSLPGRGYTF.

This clonotype was observed many times. V usage is TRBV7-9 and J usage is TRBJ2-7; D possibly corresponds to TRBD1 (5 bases). The CDR3 has 14 residues. In germline, CDR1 is SEHNR, CDR2 FQNEAQ (reference sequence). Trimming pared 6 bases from V and 5 bases from J, leaving 17 bases between. The CDR3 loop is CASRPDSLWHEQYF. The DNA of the CDR3 is TGTGCCAGCAGACCCGACAGTTTGTGGCACGAGCAGTACTTC. The entire variable domain, with the rest obtained from reference TRBV7-9 and TRBJ2-7, is as follows: DTGVSQNPRHKITKRGQNVTFRCDPISEHNRLYWYRQTLGQGPEFLTYFQNEAQLEKSRLLSDRFSAERPKGSFSTLEIQRTEQGDSAMYLCASRPDSLWHEQYFGPGTRLTVT.

This clonotype showed up many times. This chain joins TRBV28 and TRBJ1-4, with D unresolved. V dropped 4 bases and J dropped 4 bases, with 7 bases sitting between them. CDR1 and CDR2 (germline): MDHEN, SYDVKM. CDR3 length: 13 amino acids. CDR3 bases: TGTGCCAGCAGTTCGGTCTTTAATGAAAAACTGTTTTTT. Encoded protein: CASSSVFNEKLFF.

This clonotype was detected many times. This rearrangement joins TRBV18 to TRBJ1-5, with 8 bases that match TRBD1. With V trimmed by 4 bases and J by 0 bases, 5 bases remained unmatched. Germline V gene lookup returns CDR1 KGHSH and CDR2 LQKENI. The CDR3 length is 16 residues. CDR3 DNA: TGTGCCAGCTCACTAGGACAGGGCGGTAGCAATCAGCCCCAGCATTTT. It encodes CASSLGQGGSNQPQHF.

This clonotype is labeled as medium-sized (0.01 to 0.1%). V is TRBV6-1 and J is TRBJ1-1, with D unresolved. CDR1 is MNHNS, CDR2 SASEGT, per germline. The V gene lost 6 bases and the J gene lost 3 bases, with 17 bases spanning the gap. The CDR3 sequence is 15 residues long. CDR3 region: CASSPGVGEDTEAFF. In DNA form, the CDR3 reads TGTGCCAGCAGCCCAGGCGTAGGAGAGGACACTGAAGCTTTCTTT.

This clonotype was observed many times. The CDR3: CASNRRGATNEKLFF. CDR3 sequence (DNA): TGTGCCAGCAATCGTCGGGGGGCAACTAATGAAAAACTGTTTTTT. The rearrangement joins TRBV2 to TRBJ1-4; TRBD1 might be the D (5 bases). This CDR3 contains 15 residues. From germline, CDR1 is SNHLY and CDR2 FYNNEI. The V and J ends lost 7 bases and 0 bases respectively, with 12 bases between them.

This clonotype came up a few times. The chain uses TRBV10-3 and TRBJ2-2; D might be TRBD2 (7 bases). V was trimmed by 6 bases and J by 7 bases, leaving 18 bases between them. The CDR3 consists of 15 residues. The germline V gene has CDR1 ENHRY and CDR2 SYGVKD. The CDR3 coding sequence is TGTGCCATCAGGCAACCGGGGGGCCAAAGCGGGGAGCTGTTTTTT. Residues: CAIRQPGGQSGELFF.

In this sample, this clonotype turned up many times. The gene calls are TRBV2 and TRBJ1-4, with 9 bases matching TRBD1. CDR3 length: 14 residues. CDR1 SNHLY and CDR2 FYNNEI come from the germline V gene. V was pared by 6 bases and J by 7 bases, with 6 bases of the junction left unmatched. The CDR3 DNA follows: TGTGCCAGCAGATTACAGGGGGCCGGTGAAAAACTGTTTTTT. The encoded protein is CASRLQGAGEKLFF.

This clonotype was picked up many times. The rearrangement joins TRBV3-1 to TRBJ2-7, with 8 bases fitting TRBD1. The V gene end was trimmed by 4 bases and the J gene end by 2 bases; junction bases not matched to a gene: 4. Germline V lookup: CDR1 LGHDT, CDR2 YNNKEL (reference sequence). The CDR3 has 14 amino acids. The CDR3 sequence: CASSPWDRTYEQYF. As DNA, the CDR3 is TGTGCCAGCAGCCCCTGGGACAGGACCTACGAGCAGTACTTC.

This clonotype was seen repeatedly, ten times or more. The chain carries TRBV15 and TRBJ2-7; TRBD2 is a possible D gene (6 bases). V was trimmed by 0 bases and J by 0 bases, leaving 9 bases between them. The CDR3 covers 15 residues. Germline loops: CDR1 LNHNV, CDR2 YYDKDF (reference sequence). The CDR3 nucleotides read TGTGCCACCAGCAGAGATGGGGGAGGCTCCTACGAGCAGTACTTC. As protein: CATSRDGGGSYEQYF. Based on the CDR3 plus reference TRBV15 and TRBJ2-7, the full variable domain is DAMVIQNPRYQVTQFGKPVTLSCSQTLNHNVMYWYQQKSSQAPKLLFHYYDKDFNNEADTPDNFQSRRPNTSFCFLDIRSPGLGDTAMYLCATSRDGGGSYEQYFGPGTRLTVT.

This clonotype was counted many times. Written as DNA, the CDR3 is TGTGCCAGCAGTTTTAAGCAGGGGGCCTACGAGCAGTACTTC. It specifies CASSFKQGAYEQYF. The V gene is TRBV27, the J gene TRBJ2-7, with TRBD1 matching over 7 bases. This CDR3 has 14 residues. From germline, CDR1 is MNHEY and CDR2 SMNVEV (reference sequence). V was pared by 3 bases and J by 2 bases, with 4 bases of the junction left unmatched.

This clonotype came up many times. The chain links TRBV18 to TRBJ1-5; D is unresolved. Trimming took 0 bases from V and 0 from J, leaving 12 bases between them. In germline, CDR1 is KGHSH, CDR2 LQKENI. This CDR3 has 17 residues. CDR3 sequence: CASSPPLTGDSNQPQHF. The CDR3 DNA follows: TGTGCCAGCTCACCACCCCTGACGGGAGATAGCAATCAGCCCCAGCATTTT.

This clonotype occurred many times. V gene TRBV6-5 combines with J gene TRBJ2-5; TRBD2 might be the D (5 bases). V lost 2 bases, J lost 1 base, and 14 bases lay in between. The CDR3 loop spans 16 amino acids. Germline V lookup: CDR1 MNHEY, CDR2 SVGAGI. This CDR3 is CASSYPEGLAQETQYF. The DNA for the CDR3 is TGTGCCAGCAGTTACCCCGAGGGTCTGGCCCAAGAGACCCAGTACTTC.

This clonotype was counted at least ten times. The V and J genes are TRBV4-1 and TRBJ1-1; no clear D. Trimming removed 1 base from V and 5 bases from J, with 20 bases in between. Per germline, CDR1 MGHRA and CDR2 YSYEKL. The CDR3 is 17 amino acids. As DNA, the CDR3 is TGCGCCAGCAGCCAAGCCACACGCCAGGTACGGAGGACTGAAGCTTTCTTT. This sequence encodes CASSQATRQVRRTEAFF.

This clonotype showed up many times. The chain uses TRBV9 and TRBJ1-2; the match to TRBD1 covers 8 bases. The germline CDR1 and CDR2 sequences are SGDLS and YYNGEE. J lost 6 bases, V lost 5 bases, and 3 bases had no gene match. The CDR3 loop spans 12 amino acids. The CDR3 coding sequence is TGTGCCAGCAGGGACAGGGTGAATGGCTACACCTTC. This gives the protein CASRDRVNGYTF.

In this sample, this clonotype turned up many times. This rearrangement joins TRBV5-8 to TRBJ1-2, with D possibly being TRBD1 (5 bases). Deletions cut 0 bases from V and 4 bases from J, with 10 bases between. CDR1 is SGHTS and CDR2 is YDEGEE in the germline V gene. There are 14 residues in the CDR3. CDR3 in amino acids: CASSLVGRSYGYTF. CDR3 DNA sequence: TGTGCCAGCAGCTTGGTGGGGCGCAGCTATGGCTACACCTTC.